The 14 T cell receptor beta chains presented below share a single source sample, sequenced in a study of CXCR3-negative and CXCR3-positive naive CD8 T cells. It was by 5' RACE with UMI labels that the TRB cDNA libraries were prepared. TCRdb reprocessed the 5' RACE reads, with one entry per CDR3 protein and no DNA. The listing contains about 62,000 distinct CDR3 sequences. Material: naive CXCR3- CD8+ T cells from blood. Subset given: CD45RO-CCR7+CD27+CD95- naive CD8+ T cells lacking CXCR3 (TNR3-). The receptors were gathered from a human donor in good health. Some clones in this sample may be carry-over from other donors' samples.

This CDR3 is CASSDSRKSSYNEQFF. The gene calls are TRBV6-4 and TRBJ2-1. The germline gives CDR1 MRHNA, CDR2 SNTAGT. CDR3 size: 16 residues.

CDR3 residues: CASSFRGTNNEQFF. This rearrangement joins TRBV27 to TRBJ2-1; TCRdb outputs TRBD1, but without DNA this stays unchecked. CDR3 length: 14 residues. Per the germline V gene, CDR1 is MNHEY and CDR2 is SMNVEV (reference sequence).

The chain links TRBV11-2 to TRBJ2-1; the TCRdb call, TRBD2, lacks DNA for checking. The CDR3 covers 15 residues. Germline CDR1 reads SGHAT; CDR2 reads FQNNGV. CDR3 sequence reads: CASSTYSGSANEQFF.

The rearrangement joins TRBV6-5 to TRBJ2-5; TCRdb names TRBD2, which stays unverified in the absence of DNA. Germline lookup yields CDR1 MNHEY and CDR2 SVGAGI. The CDR3 extends over 14 amino acids. The CDR3 loop is CASSYGAGKETQYF.

The genes are TRBV7-9 and TRBJ2-1; the D gene TCRdb calls, TRBD1, cannot be checked with no DNA. Per the germline V gene, CDR1 is SEHNR and CDR2 is FQNEAQ (reference sequence). The CDR3 has 15 residues. The chain's CDR3 is CASSLGLGAYNEQFF. The variable domain in full, with the rest retrieved from reference TRBV7-9 and TRBJ2-1, is DTGVSQNPRHKITKRGQNVTFRCDPISEHNRLYWYRQTLGQGPEFLTYFQNEAQLEKSRLLSDRFSAERPKGSFSTLEIQRTEQGDSAMYLCASSLGLGAYNEQFFGPGTRLTVL.

The chain joins TRBV29-1 to TRBJ1-1; with no DNA, the TCRdb D assignment of TRBD1 cannot be verified. Per the germline V gene, CDR1 is SQVTM and CDR2 is ANQGSEA. CDR3 size: 12 residues. The CDR3 reads CSVDRENTEAFF.

The chain joins TRBV12-3 or TRBV12-4 to TRBJ2-7. The CDR3 has 12 amino acids. The CDR3 reads CASSLGLYEQYF.

The chain joins TRBV19 to TRBJ1-5. From germline, CDR1 is LNHDA and CDR2 SQIVND (reference sequence). The CDR3 length is 13 residues. CDR3 sequence: CASRVGWDQPQHF.

The V gene is TRBV7-9, the J gene TRBJ1-2; TCRdb's assignment of TRBD1 cannot be checked, as there is no DNA. This CDR3 spans 13 amino acids. CDR1 is SEHNR, CDR2 FQNEAQ, per germline (reference sequence). The CDR3 here is CASKPPRPYGYTF.

The gene calls are TRBV20-1 and TRBJ2-5. Germline CDR1 is DFQATT and CDR2 is SNEGSKA (reference sequence). The CDR3 loop spans 14 amino acids. The CDR3 spells CSARNLGHQETQYF.

The CDR3 here is CASSLVKAWENEKLFF. The chain recombines TRBV6-5 with TRBJ1-4. This CDR3 is 16 amino acids long. Germline-derived CDR1 and CDR2 are MNHEY and SVGAGI.

The chain is built from TRBV12-3 or TRBV12-4 and TRBJ1-2. This CDR3 has 15 residues. CDR3 protein: CASSVCVSLNYGYTF.

The chain combines TRBV6-6 with TRBJ2-7. CDR3 size: 13 residues. In germline, CDR1 is MNHNY, CDR2 SVGAGI (reference sequence). CDR3 sequence reads: CASSFGGSYEQYF.

This clonotype registers medium-sized by frequency. The rearrangement links TRBV7-2 to TRBJ2-7; there is no DNA to check the TCRdb D call of TRBD2. This CDR3 is built from 13 residues. Germline V gene data show CDR1 as SGHTA and CDR2 as FQGNSA. The CDR3 sequence is CASSTGLDYEQYF.